This TCR beta chain was captured by sequencing in a study of cytomegalovirus exposure and HLA in healthy donors. The PCR made use of 60 Vbeta and 13 Jbeta primers. Profiled with immunoSEQ multiplex PCR; TCRdb holds only in-frame clones, not every one. The sample contains approximately 120,000 clones, 70% to 85% of which appear only once. Germline-derived CDR1 and CDR2 are ENHRY and SYGVKD. The CDR3 sequence is 14 residues long. The ends lost 6 bases at V and 5 bases at J; junction bases unmatched: 7. This chain uses TRBV10-3 with TRBJ1-5, with TRBD1 matching over 7 bases. This receptor was obtained from a middle-aged man in good health and CMV-seropositive. The specimen was PBMCs. This CDR3 reads CAIRAPGGHQPQHF. The CDR3 DNA follows: TGTGCCATCAGGGCCCCAGGGGGTCATCAGCCCCAGCATTTT.